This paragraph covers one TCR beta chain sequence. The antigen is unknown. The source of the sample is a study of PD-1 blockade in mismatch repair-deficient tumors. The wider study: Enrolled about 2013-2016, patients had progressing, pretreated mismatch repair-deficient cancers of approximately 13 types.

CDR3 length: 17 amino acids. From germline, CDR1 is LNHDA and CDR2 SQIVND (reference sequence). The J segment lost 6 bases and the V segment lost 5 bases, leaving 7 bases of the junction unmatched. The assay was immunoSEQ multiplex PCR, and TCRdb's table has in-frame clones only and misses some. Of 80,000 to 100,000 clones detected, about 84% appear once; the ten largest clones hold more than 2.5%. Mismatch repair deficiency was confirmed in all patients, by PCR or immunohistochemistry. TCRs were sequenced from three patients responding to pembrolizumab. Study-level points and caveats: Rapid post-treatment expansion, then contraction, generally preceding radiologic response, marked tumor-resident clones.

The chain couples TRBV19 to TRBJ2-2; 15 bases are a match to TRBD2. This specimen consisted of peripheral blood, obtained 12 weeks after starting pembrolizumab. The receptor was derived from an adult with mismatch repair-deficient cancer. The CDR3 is CASSPRTSGRAAGELFF. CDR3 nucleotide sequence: TGTGCCAGTAGTCCTAGGACTAGCGGGAGGGCCGCCGGGGAGCTGTTTTTT.